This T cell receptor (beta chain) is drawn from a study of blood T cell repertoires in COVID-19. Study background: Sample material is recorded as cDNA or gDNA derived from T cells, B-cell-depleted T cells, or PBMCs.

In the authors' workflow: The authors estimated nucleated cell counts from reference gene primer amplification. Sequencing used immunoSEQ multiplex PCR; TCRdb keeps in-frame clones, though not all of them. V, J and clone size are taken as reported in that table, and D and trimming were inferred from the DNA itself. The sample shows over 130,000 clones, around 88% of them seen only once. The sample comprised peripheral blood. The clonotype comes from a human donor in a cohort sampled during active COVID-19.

CDR3 in DNA: TGCGCCAGCAGCCAGGGCATTCTCAGTCAGCCCCAGCATTTT. Translated, it gives CASSQGILSQPQHF. This chain connects TRBV4-1 to TRBJ1-5; no clear D gene. Per germline, CDR1 MGHRA and CDR2 YSYEKL. The ends were cut back, 3 bases at V and 6 bases at J, with 12 bases in the middle. This CDR3 spans 14 amino acids.